Listed here is a single T cell receptor beta chain. This sample stems from a study of blood T cell repertoires in COVID-19. Trimming cost V 3 bases and J 6 bases, with 15 bases left between them. Germline V gives CDR1 SGHRS, CDR2 YFSETQ. The CDR3 has 14 residues. It was during active infection that Seattle patients were enrolled and then longitudinally followed. This table comes from immunoSEQ multiplex PCR, and its TCRdb copy is limited to in-frame clones, with some not included. There are about 55,000 clones in the sample; 80% to 90% occur only once, and approximately 3.7% lies in the top ten. The chain is built from TRBV5-1 and TRBJ2-5; D perhaps matches TRBD2 (6 bases). The sample consisted of peripheral blood. The clonotype comes from a middle-aged man with COVID-19, enrolled during active disease. The CDR3 protein is CASSSGRGLQTQYF. The CDR3, as DNA: TGCGCCAGCAGCTCCGGTCGGGGACTCCAGACCCAGTACTTC.